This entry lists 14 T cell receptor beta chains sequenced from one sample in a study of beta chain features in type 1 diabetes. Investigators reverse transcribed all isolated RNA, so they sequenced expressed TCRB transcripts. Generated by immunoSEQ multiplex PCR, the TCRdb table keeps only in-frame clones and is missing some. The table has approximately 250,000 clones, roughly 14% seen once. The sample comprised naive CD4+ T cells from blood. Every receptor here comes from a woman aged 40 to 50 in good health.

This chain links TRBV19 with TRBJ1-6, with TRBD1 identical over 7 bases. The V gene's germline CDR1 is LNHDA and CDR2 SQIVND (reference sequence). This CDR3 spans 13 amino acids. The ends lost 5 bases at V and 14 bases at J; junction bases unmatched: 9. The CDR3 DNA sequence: TGTGCCAGTAGTGGCGGACAGGCAGGGGCCCTCCACTTT. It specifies CASSGGQAGALHF.

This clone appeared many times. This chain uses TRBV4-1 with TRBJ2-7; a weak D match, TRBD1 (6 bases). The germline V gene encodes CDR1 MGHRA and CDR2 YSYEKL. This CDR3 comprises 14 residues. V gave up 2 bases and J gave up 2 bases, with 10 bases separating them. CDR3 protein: CASSQQDRAYEQYF. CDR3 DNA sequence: TGCGCCAGCAGCCAACAGGACAGAGCCTACGAGCAGTACTTC.

As DNA, the CDR3 is TGTGCCAGCAGTCCGGGGTCTAACTATGGCTACACCTTC. Translating gives CASSPGSNYGYTF. The chain is built from TRBV5-6 and TRBJ1-2; D is unclear. CDR1 SGHDT and CDR2 YYEEEE come from the germline V gene. With 5 bases removed from V and 0 bases from J, the gap between germline ends came to 8 bases. CDR3 length: 13 residues.

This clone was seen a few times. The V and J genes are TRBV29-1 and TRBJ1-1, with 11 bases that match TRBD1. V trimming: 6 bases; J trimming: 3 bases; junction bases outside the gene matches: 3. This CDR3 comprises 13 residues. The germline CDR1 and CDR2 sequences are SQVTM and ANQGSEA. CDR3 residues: CSVGTGGDTEAFF. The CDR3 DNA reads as TGCAGCGTAGGGACAGGGGGGGACACTGAAGCTTTCTTT.

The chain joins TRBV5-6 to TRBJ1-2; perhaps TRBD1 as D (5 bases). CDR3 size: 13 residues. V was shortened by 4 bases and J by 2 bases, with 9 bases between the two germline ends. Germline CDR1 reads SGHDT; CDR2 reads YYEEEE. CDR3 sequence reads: CASSMDKNYGYTF. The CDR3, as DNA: TGTGCCAGCAGCATGGACAAAAACTATGGCTACACCTTC.

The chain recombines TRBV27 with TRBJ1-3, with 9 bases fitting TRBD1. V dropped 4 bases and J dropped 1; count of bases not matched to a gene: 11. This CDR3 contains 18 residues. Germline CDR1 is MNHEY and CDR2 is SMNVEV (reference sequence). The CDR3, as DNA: TGTGCCAGCAGTTCCTCCCCCTACGGGACAGGGTCTGGAAACACCATATATTTT. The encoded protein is CASSSSPYGTGSGNTIYF.

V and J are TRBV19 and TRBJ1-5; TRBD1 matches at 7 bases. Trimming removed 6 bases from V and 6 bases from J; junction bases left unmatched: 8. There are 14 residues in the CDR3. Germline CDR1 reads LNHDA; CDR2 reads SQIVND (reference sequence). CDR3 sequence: CASSPNRGGQPQHF. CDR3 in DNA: TGTGCCAGTAGCCCTAACAGGGGAGGTCAGCCCCAGCATTTT.

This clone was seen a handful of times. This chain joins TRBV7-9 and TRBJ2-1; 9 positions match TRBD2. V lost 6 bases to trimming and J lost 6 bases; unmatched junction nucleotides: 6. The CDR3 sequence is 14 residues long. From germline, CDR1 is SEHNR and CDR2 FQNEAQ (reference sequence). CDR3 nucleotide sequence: TGTGCCAGCAGAGAAGCGGGGGGCCCCAATGAGCAGTTCTTC. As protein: CASREAGGPNEQFF.

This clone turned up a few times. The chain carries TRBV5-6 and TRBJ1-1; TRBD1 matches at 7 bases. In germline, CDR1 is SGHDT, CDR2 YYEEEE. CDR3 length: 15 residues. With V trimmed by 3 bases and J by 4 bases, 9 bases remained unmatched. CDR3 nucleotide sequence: TGTGCCAGCAGCTGGAAGACAGGGTTCAGCACTGAAGCTTTCTTT. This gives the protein CASSWKTGFSTEAFF.

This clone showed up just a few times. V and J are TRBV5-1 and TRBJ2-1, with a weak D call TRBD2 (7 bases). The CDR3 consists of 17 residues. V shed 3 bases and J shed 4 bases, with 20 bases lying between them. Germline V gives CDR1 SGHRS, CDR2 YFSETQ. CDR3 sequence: CASSSFGGPQIYNEQFF. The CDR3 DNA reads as TGCGCCAGCAGCTCGTTCGGGGGGCCCCAGATATACAATGAGCAGTTCTTC.

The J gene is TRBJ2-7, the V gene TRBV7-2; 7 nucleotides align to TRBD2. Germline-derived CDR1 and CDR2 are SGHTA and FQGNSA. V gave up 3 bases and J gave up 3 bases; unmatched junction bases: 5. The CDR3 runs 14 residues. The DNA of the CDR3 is TGTGCCAGCAGCTTCGGGCGGGGGATCTACGAGCAGTACTTC. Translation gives CASSFGRGIYEQYF.

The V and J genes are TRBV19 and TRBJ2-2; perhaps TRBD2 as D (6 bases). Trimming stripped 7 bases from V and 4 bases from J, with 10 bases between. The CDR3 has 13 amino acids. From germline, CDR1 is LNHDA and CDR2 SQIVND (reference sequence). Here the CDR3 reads CASNQRATGELFF. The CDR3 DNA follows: TGTGCCAGTAATCAGCGGGCCACCGGGGAGCTGTTTTTT.

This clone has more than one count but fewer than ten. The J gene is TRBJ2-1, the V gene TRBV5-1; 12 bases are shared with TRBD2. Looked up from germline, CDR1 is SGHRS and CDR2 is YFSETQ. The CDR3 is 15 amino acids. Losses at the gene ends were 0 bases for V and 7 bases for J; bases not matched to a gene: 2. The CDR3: CASSLETSGRNEQFF. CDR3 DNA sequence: TGCGCCAGCAGCTTGGAGACTAGCGGGAGAAATGAGCAGTTCTTC.

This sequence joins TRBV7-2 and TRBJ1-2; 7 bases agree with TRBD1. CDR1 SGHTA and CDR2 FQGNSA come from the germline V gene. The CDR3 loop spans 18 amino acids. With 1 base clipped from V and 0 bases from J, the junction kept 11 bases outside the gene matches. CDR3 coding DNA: TGTGCCAGCAGCTTAGGGGGGAGAACAGGGGCAGCTAACTATGGCTACACCTTC. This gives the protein CASSLGGRTGAANYGYTF. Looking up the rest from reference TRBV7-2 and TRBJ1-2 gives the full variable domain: GAGVSQSPSNKVTEKGKDVELRCDPISGHTALYWYRQSLGQGLEFLIYFQGNSAPDKSGLPSDRFSAERTGGSVSTLTIQRTQQEDSAVYLCASSLGGRTGAANYGYTFGSGTRLTVV.